The clone carrying this T cell receptor (beta chain) was recorded a few times. These data come from a study of blood T cell repertoires in COVID-19. Study summary: Acute and convalescent COVID-19 specimens originated in the United States, Italy and Spain.

Seattle patients were enrolled during active infection and followed longitudinally. Repertoires were generated with immunoSEQ multiplex PCR, while TCRdb's copy carries only in-frame clones and drops some. This sample has around 470,000 clones, with roughly 87% found just once. V was clipped by 6 bases and J by 7 bases, with 15 bases between them. Germline values: CDR1 LNHDA, CDR2 SQIVND (reference sequence). There are 13 residues in the CDR3. Material for sequencing was peripheral blood. The sequence was collected from a man aged 18 to 29 with COVID-19, enrolled during active disease. The V and J genes are TRBV19 and TRBJ1-2; D is unclear. CDR3 sequence (DNA): TGTGCCAGTAGCACCGGGAGGCTTGGTGGCTACACCTTC. Encoded protein: CASSTGRLGGYTF.